The next 16 T cell receptor beta chains were all read from a single sample in a study of post-analysis software for immune sequencing data. Study results and limitations: TRBV5-6, TRBV5-1 and TRBV20-1 were among roughly five TRBV segments more frequent in patients than controls.

The authors incorporated unique molecular identifiers into the TCR beta cDNA libraries. From the PCR reads, TCRdb called clonotypes with MiXCR, one entry per CDR3 protein. This sample yields some 890,000 distinct CDR3 sequences, of which under 70% are seen a single time; approximately 4.4% belongs to the top ten. These receptors are not linked to any known antigen. Material for sequencing was blood. These receptors came from a girl aged 5 to 17 with multiple sclerosis.

The chain recombines TRBV29-1 with TRBJ1-6; D not certain. Germline V gene sequence: CDR1 SQVTM, CDR2 ANQGSEA. The CDR3 sequence is 13 residues long. V was trimmed by 7 bases and J by 5 bases, leaving 12 bases between them. The CDR3 sequence: CSATMGNNSPLHF. As DNA, the CDR3 is TGCAGCGCTACGATGGGAAATAATTCACCCCTCCACTTT.

This clonotype was detected a few times. J is TRBJ2-3 and V is TRBV3-1, with 13 bases fitting TRBD2. The CDR3 sequence is 17 residues long. CDR1 is LGHDT and CDR2 is YNNKEL in the germline V gene (reference sequence). With V trimmed by 4 bases and J by 6 bases, 10 bases remained unmatched. The CDR3 DNA is TGTGCCAGCAGCCGGACTAGCGGGAGTCTCCGTCCCGATACGCAGTATTTT. Encoded protein: CASSRTSGSLRPDTQYF.

The genes are TRBV10-3 and TRBJ2-7, with 7 bases identical to TRBD1. The V gene end was trimmed by 3 bases and the J gene end by 0 bases; junction bases not matched to a gene: 8. From germline, CDR1 is ENHRY and CDR2 SYGVKD. The CDR3 is 16 residues long. Here the CDR3 DNA reads TGTGCCATCAGTGATCTAACAGGGGCCTTCTCCTACGAGCAGTACTTC. This sequence encodes CAISDLTGAFSYEQYF.

The rearrangement uses TRBV12-3 or TRBV12-4 and TRBJ2-1, with 7 bases aligning to TRBD2. The CDR3 is made up of 15 amino acids. J was trimmed by 6 bases and V by 1 base; bases with no gene match: 6. As DNA, the CDR3 is TGTGCCAGCAGTTTAGTGGCGGGGGTCGGCAATGAGCAGTTCTTC. It encodes CASSLVAGVGNEQFF.

The J gene is TRBJ1-1, the V gene TRBV29-1; no reliable D call. Germline CDR1 and CDR2: SQVTM and ANQGSEA. Between the trimmed V and J ends, which lost 4 bases and 2 bases, there was a span of 14 bases. The CDR3 extends over 14 amino acids. The CDR3 reads CSVVRKPSNTEAFF. DNA of the CDR3: TGCAGCGTTGTAAGGAAGCCGTCTAACACTGAAGCTTTCTTT.

The chain couples TRBV20-1 to TRBJ2-1; D unresolved. The V gene lost 3 bases and the J gene lost 7 bases, with 7 bases spanning the gap. Per germline, CDR1 DFQATT and CDR2 SNEGSKA (reference sequence). The CDR3 loop spans 11 amino acids. The DNA for the CDR3 is TGCAGTGCTAGGGAACTAAATGAGCAGTTCTTC. Translation: CSARELNEQFF.

The J gene is TRBJ2-1, the V gene TRBV7-2, with 7 bases matching TRBD1. This CDR3 is 15 amino acids long. The junction had 8 bases not matched to a gene; V was cut back by 5 bases and J by 4 bases. CDR1 is SGHTA and CDR2 is FQGNSA in the germline V gene. In DNA, the CDR3 is TGTGCCAGCAGCAAGACAGGGTTAGGGTACAATGAGCAGTTCTTC. Protein sequence: CASSKTGLGYNEQFF.

This chain links TRBV20-1 with TRBJ2-7; the match to TRBD1 covers 9 bases. This CDR3 has 18 amino acids. The germline CDR1 and CDR2 sequences are DFQATT and SNEGSKA (reference sequence). Losses at the gene ends were 0 bases for V and 0 bases for J; bases not matched to a gene: 12. This CDR3 reads CSARDGTGLHRSSYEQYF. CDR3 sequence (DNA): TGCAGTGCTAGAGACGGGACAGGGCTCCATAGGAGCTCCTACGAGCAGTACTTC.

V usage is TRBV3-1 and J usage is TRBJ2-1, with 15 bases fitting TRBD2. This CDR3 spans 15 amino acids. J gave up 10 bases and V 5 bases, and 6 bases lay outside the gene matches. Germline CDR1 LGHDT, CDR2 YNNKEL (reference sequence). In nucleotides, the CDR3 is TGTGCCAGCAGCTTGGGACTAGCGGGGGGCGGGGAGCAGTTCTTC. As protein: CASSLGLAGGGEQFF.

The chain recombines TRBV25-1 with TRBJ2-7, with 7 bases lining up with TRBD2. Germline assignment: CDR1 MGHDK and CDR2 SYGVNS. V shed 2 bases, J shed 4 bases, and the junction held 5 bases outside the gene matches. CDR3 length equals 14 residues. The chain's CDR3 is CASSETGLRYEQYF. The CDR3 DNA reads as TGTGCCAGCAGTGAAACGGGACTACGATACGAGCAGTACTTC.

The chain uses TRBV6-1 and TRBJ2-3; 10 bases agree with TRBD1. V shed 11 bases and J 8 bases; nucleotides not matched to a gene: 16. The germline gives CDR1 MNHNS, CDR2 SASEGT. This CDR3 spans 15 amino acids. CDR3 sequence reads: CAASGQGPERGTQYF. CDR3 nucleotides: TGTGCCGCGTCGGGACAGGGGCCGGAGAGAGGTACGCAGTATTTT.

CDR3 sequence (DNA): TGTGCCAGCAGCCCTCCCCCTATTAGCAATCAGCCCCAGCATTTT. The encoded protein is CASSPPPISNQPQHF. This chain uses TRBV12-3 or TRBV12-4 with TRBJ1-5, with no clear D. The ends were cut back, 6 bases at V and 0 bases at J, with 12 bases in the middle. This CDR3 spans 15 amino acids.

The chain combines TRBV7-6 with TRBJ2-7, with 10 bases aligning to TRBD2. Germline CDR1 is SGHVS and CDR2 is FNYEAQ. This CDR3 has 16 amino acids. J lost 3 bases, V lost 0 bases, and 5 bases had no gene match. The CDR3 loop is CASSLAELAGGYEQYF. The DNA of the CDR3 is TGTGCCAGCAGCTTAGCGGAGTTAGCGGGGGGCTACGAGCAGTACTTC.

This clonotype was recorded a few times. CDR3 nucleotide sequence: TGTGCCAGCAGCCGACAGGGCCCTATTGGGAAGCAGTACTTC. Translating gives CASSRQGPIGKQYF. This chain joins TRBV7-2 and TRBJ2-5; 7 bases are a match to TRBD1. J was trimmed by 11 bases and V by 5 bases; bases with no gene match: 14. Germline V gene sequence: CDR1 SGHTA, CDR2 FQGNSA. The CDR3 extends over 14 amino acids.

V gene TRBV2 combines with J gene TRBJ2-7; the D gene is possibly TRBD1 (5 bases). Germline V CDR1 and CDR2: SNHLY, FYNNEI. V lost 4 bases and J lost 4, with 14 bases in between. The CDR3 loop spans 14 amino acids. CDR3 amino acids: CASSGGLKLYEQYF. The CDR3 DNA sequence: TGTGCCAGCAGTGGGGGCCTCAAGCTTTACGAGCAGTACTTC.

J is TRBJ2-7 and V is TRBV6-5; possible D gene TRBD2, 6 bases. The V gene's germline CDR1 is MNHEY and CDR2 SVGAGI. There are 16 residues in the CDR3. The V end lost 2 bases, the J end lost 3 bases, and 17 bases lay between the germline ends. The CDR3 DNA is TGTGCCAGCAGTTACGCCGTTCGGGGGATCTACTACGAGCAGTACTTC. It is translated as CASSYAVRGIYYEQYF.